This TCR beta chain is from a study of Japanese encephalitis immunity and Zika vaccine responses (dated by TCRdb to about 2021). Turning to the overall study: Three 5.0 ug doses of alum-adjuvanted ZPIV were administered to included participants at weeks 0, 4 and 28. The ZIKV peptides, 15-mers that overlapped by 11 residues, were chosen for containing NetMHCpan/NetMHCII-predicted epitopes with affinity below 50 nM. A two-dose regimen of JEV vaccine (IXIARO), with doses given 28 days apart, was administered to around twelve participants two to three months before the first ZPIV dose. The stimulations used peptide pools from ZIKV structural proteins divided into flavivirus-conserved and non-conserved sets, or JEV or YFV peptides that matched the pre-vaccination. The study tested whether prior Japanese encephalitis virus (JEV) or yellow fever virus (YFV) vaccination shaped CD4 T cell responses to the Zika vaccine. One dose of YFV vaccine (YF-VAX) was administered before ZPIV to 11 to 12 participants, and nine or ten participants were flavivirus-naive. For TCR sequencing, about 6 representative participants were selected from each pre-vaccination group, and samples were taken at week 0 (after pre-vaccination, before ZPIV) and at week 52. TCR repertoires from a few flavivirus-naive individuals were additionally analyzed at weeks 2, 6 and 52 after the start of ZPIV vaccination.

Libraries were constructed by 5' RACE. TCRbeta libraries were pooled in proportion to their sorted cell numbers before sequencing. Total RNA was extracted from sorted cells with RNAzol RT, and cDNA was synthesized with an oligo(dT) primer and a template-switching oligo. Using Kapa HiFi, PCR amplified the TCRbeta V-CDR3-J region between a SMARTer oligo primer and a TCRbeta constant-region primer. A second PCR added Illumina adaptors and sample-specific index barcodes, with HighPrep bead cleanup and Bioanalyzer confirmation of a roughly 650 bp band. Sequencing of the libraries was done on an Illumina MiSeq using 2x151 bp paired-end reads. In the authors' own workflow: Reads were demultiplexed with an in-house Java program, and TCRbeta annotations were assigned and clonotypes were counted with MiXCR. Repertoire overlap was assessed with Morisita-Horn indices from the R package vegan, and UPGMA clustering and Circos plots of recurring clonotypes were generated. Shannon diversity and richness were normalized to the maximum possible value based on input cell numbers, so that values between 0 and 1 were obtained. CDR3beta sequences were aligned using MUSCLE, distances were calculated using SeqinR, and multidimensional scaling was plotted in R. The public reads were run again by TCRdb, first through fastp at Q25 and then through MiXCR, and only productive beta chains were kept. CDR3 protein duplicates are merged, each entry listing the most common genes and DNA. The V and J calls, along with clone size, are taken from TCRdb and not from the paper's own processing. This sample gives 450 to 500 distinct CDR3 sequences in total; 7% to 9% of them show up just once. Roughly a quarter of the sample comes from the top ten.

The germline ends are 8 bases apart after V is trimmed by 2 bases and J by 0 bases. Inclusive of the bounding cysteine and phenylalanine, the CDR3 is 15 residues long. Here the CDR3 DNA is all that survives: 45 bases in frame from base 1. Per the germline V gene, MNHEY is the CDR1 and SVGEGT is the CDR2. The study at large found these results: JEV-pre-vaccinated donors showed higher repertoire similarity across time-points and stimulations than YFV-pre-vaccinated donors, indicating more clonotypes common to ZIKV and JEV stimulation. Samples grouped by participant and showed no similarity between individuals, suggesting that no public TCRs were detected. Peptide-pool deconvolution was not performed because of sample size limitations, and consequently the individual peptides driving cross-reactive responses were not identified. Only a subset of trial participants with three doses and adequate samples was analyzed, not the entire vaccinated cohort. After ZPIV, a significant decrease in repertoire richness of CD4 T cells responding to conserved ZIKV epitopes was observed in JEV-pre-vaccinated donors. CD8 T cell responses to ZIKV peptide pools were of very low magnitude and seen in only a few individuals.

Within its sample, this clonotype is large (0.1 to 1%). No base quality information exists; no much larger clone differs at one position. PBMCs were labeled with CellTrace CFSE and were cultured for 5 to 6 days in RPMI containing about 8% human serum plus peptide pools at approximately 0.93 ug/mL each. On a BD FACSAria, proliferating CD4 T cells were sorted without fixation as live CD56-CD19-CD16-CD3+CD4+ CFSE-low cells. Enrolled adults were healthy and seronegative for ZIKV, JEV, YFV, DENV and WNV by microneutralization screening. Samples were obtained from a phase 1, double-blinded, randomized, placebo-controlled trial of an alum-adjuvanted Zika purified-inactivated virus (ZPIV) vaccine. Peripheral blood mononuclear cells were isolated by standard procedure and stored frozen in liquid nitrogen until use.

This specimen was antigen-activated CD4+ T cells from blood, cultured, taken during a Zika inactivated vaccine study. The TCR originated in an adult man who received an inactivated Zika virus vaccine. The sequence joins TRBV6-2 or TRBV6-3 to TRBJ2-1, with no reliable assignment of the D segment. The CDR3 region reads CASSYAISSYNEQFF. The DNA sequence is as follows: TGTGCCAGCAGTTACGCGATCAGCTCCTACAATGAGCAGTTCTTC.